The following is a TCR beta chain sequence with its context. V trimming: 3 bases; J trimming: 1 base; junction bases outside the gene matches: 11. Germline V CDR1 and CDR2: LNHNV, YYDKDF (reference sequence). The CDR3 runs 17 residues. The PCR had 60 Vbeta and 13 Jbeta primers. Assay: immunoSEQ multiplex PCR; the TCRdb copy retains only in-frame clones and omits some. The sample yields some 220,000 clones, approximately 80% seen once. This record comes from a study of cytomegalovirus exposure and HLA in healthy donors. The chain combines TRBV15 with TRBJ1-1; 7 positions agree with TRBD1. This clonotype originated in a woman aged 40 to 49 in good health and CMV-seronegative. Material for sequencing was PBMCs. The CDR3 DNA reads TGTGCCACCAGCAGTTCACCGGGACAGAACACGAACACTGAAGCTTTCTTT. Its protein is CATSSSPGQNTNTEAFF.